Below, 21 T cell receptor beta chains from the same sample are listed, as sequenced in a study of glioma-infiltrating T cells. Amplification of TCR alpha and beta CDR3 regions from RNA used iRepertoire nested multiplex PCR. One entry per CDR3 protein, called by TCRdb with MiXCR from the multiplex PCR reads. The sample has around 390,000 distinct CDR3 sequences, roughly two fifths seen once; the top ten hold about 12%. The sequenced sample was glioma tissue, nonneoplastic brain tissue, or PBMCs (not recorded which). These receptors were collected from a human donor with low-grade glioma or glioblastoma, undergoing nonglioma brain surgery, or in good health (not recorded which).

The gene calls are TRBV20-1 and TRBJ2-7, with 10 bases that match TRBD1. With 8 bases clipped from V and 5 bases from J, the junction kept 3 bases outside the gene matches. The CDR3 extends over 11 amino acids. Germline-derived CDR1 and CDR2 are DFQATT and SNEGSKA (reference sequence). CDR3 nucleotides: TGCAGTACGGACAGGGGGGACGAGCAGTACTTC. Its protein is CSTDRGDEQYF.

This clonotype appeared a few times. V and J are TRBV20-1 and TRBJ2-5, with D possibly matching TRBD1 (6 bases). The germline V gene encodes CDR1 DFQATT and CDR2 SNEGSKA (reference sequence). V gave up 7 bases and J gave up 4 bases, with 13 bases separating them. This CDR3 is built from 12 residues. In DNA form, the CDR3 reads TGCAGTGAAAGGGGGAGAATAGAGACCCAGTACTTC. The encoded protein is CSERGRIETQYF.

Details on this clonotype: This may come from a read error, since a much larger clone is one base off. The chain employs TRBV6-2 or TRBV6-3 and TRBJ2-3, with a weak D call TRBD1 (5 bases). The CDR3 spans 15 residues. Looked up from germline, CDR1 is MNHEY and CDR2 is SVGEGT. CDR3 nucleotides: TGTGCCAGCAGTTACTCGAGACAGACCACAGATACGGAGTATTTT. This encodes CASSYSRQTTDTEYF.

There are many counts of this clonotype. The chain joins TRBV15 to TRBJ1-5; D unclear. Germline V gene data show CDR1 as LNHNV and CDR2 as YYDKDF (reference sequence). The V and J ends lost 3 bases and 5 bases respectively, with 11 bases between them. The CDR3 has 14 residues. Here the CDR3 DNA reads TGTGCCACCAGCAGGTTACGGGTGGATCAGCCCCAGCATTTT. Amino acid sequence: CATSRLRVDQPQHF.

The rearrangement uses TRBV24-1 and TRBJ2-1; weak D call: TRBD2 (6 bases). With 9 bases removed from V and 0 bases from J, the gap between germline ends came to 11 bases. In germline, CDR1 is KGHDR, CDR2 SFDVKD. The CDR3 runs 14 residues. CDR3 in DNA: TGTGCCACCGCGGAGGGTCCCTCCTACAATGAGCAGTTCTTC. Residues: CATAEGPSYNEQFF.

The chain uses TRBV20-1 and TRBJ2-3; TRBD2 might be the D (6 bases). CDR1 DFQATT and CDR2 SNEGSKA come from the germline V gene (reference sequence). This CDR3 has 14 amino acids. The CDR3 DNA reads TGCAGCGCCGGGTGGGGGACTAGCACAGATACGCAGTATTTT. Protein: CSAGWGTSTDTQYF.

Notes on this clonotype: This may stem from a read error, because a much larger clone lies one nucleotide away. The V gene is TRBV27, the J gene TRBJ1-2; weak D call: TRBD1 (5 bases). V lost 4 bases to trimming and J lost 5 bases, with 11 bases between them. Germline loops: CDR1 MNHEY, CDR2 SMNVEV (reference sequence). This CDR3 has 13 residues. The CDR3 sequence: CASSSGLQYGYTF. In nucleotides, the CDR3 is TGTGCCAGCAGTTCGGGACTGCAATATGGCTACACCTTC.

With regard to this clonotype: This clone may be a read error of a much larger clone one base away. This chain connects TRBV28 to TRBJ2-7; the match to TRBD2 covers 10 bases. CDR1 is MDHEN and CDR2 is SYDVKM in the germline V gene. The CDR3 loop spans 18 amino acids. CDR3 DNA sequence: TGTGCCAGCAGCTCCAAGTCTAGCGGGAGTGAGGGGACCTACGAGAAGTACTTC. Amino acid sequence: CASSSKSSGSEGTYEKYF.

In its sample, this clonotype was seen a few times. The rearrangement links TRBV20-1 to TRBJ2-1, with 9 nucleotides matching TRBD2. The length of the CDR3 is 16 residues. Germline lookup yields CDR1 DFQATT and CDR2 SNEGSKA (reference sequence). V lost 2 bases to trimming and J lost 7 bases; unmatched junction nucleotides: 12. For the CDR3, the DNA is TGCAGTGCTAGACCTGCGGGAGGGCGGGTTGAGAATGAGCAGTTCTTC. Translating it yields CSARPAGGRVENEQFF.

Note on this clonotype: Given the absence of the conserved phenylalanine or tryptophan at the CDR3 end, a read error is likely. The gene calls are TRBV2 and TRBJ1-1; 7 bases line up with TRBD1. Germline CDR1 SNHLY, CDR2 FYNNEI. The CDR3 contains 15 residues. V shed 4 bases, J shed 0 bases, and the junction held 5 bases outside the gene matches. In DNA, the CDR3 is TGTGCCAGCAGTGTGGGGGGACAGATGAACACTGAAGCTTTCCTT. Protein sequence: CASSVGGQMNTEAFL.

Regarding this clonotype: It may be a read error: a sequence one base away is much more abundant. The chain employs TRBV27 and TRBJ2-7; TRBD2 is a possible D gene (5 bases). The germline V gene has CDR1 MNHEY and CDR2 SMNVEV (reference sequence). The CDR3 totals 14 residues. The CDR3 sequence is CASSRGTRNYGQYF. In nucleotides, the CDR3 is TGTGCCAGCAGCAGAGGAACTAGGAACTACGGGCAGTACTTC.

As concerns this clonotype: The junction does not match germline at one end; this may be a read error. The chain has TRBV28 and TRBJ2-7; D is undetermined. From germline, CDR1 is MDHEN and CDR2 SYDVKM. The CDR3 runs 11 residues. The CDR3 here is CASSLGYKQYF. The CDR3 DNA reads TGTGCCAGCAGTTTAGGCTACAAGCAGTACTTC.

This chain links TRBV19 with TRBJ2-5; TRBD1 matches at 9 bases. The CDR3 is made up of 16 amino acids. J was trimmed by 4 bases and V by 6 bases; bases with no gene match: 12. Germline-derived CDR1 and CDR2 are LNHDA and SQIVND (reference sequence). DNA for the CDR3: TGTGCCAGTAGCACCGGGACAGGGAGAGGGGGAGAGACCCAGTACTTC. Residues: CASSTGTGRGGETQYF.

This clonotype occurred a few times. The chain couples TRBV5-1 to TRBJ2-1, with D perhaps matching TRBD1 (6 bases). From germline, CDR1 is SGHRS and CDR2 YFSETQ. Trimming cost V 4 bases and J 3 bases, with 11 bases left between them. The CDR3 sequence is 14 residues long. The CDR3 loop reads CASSGGQNYNEQFF. CDR3 nucleotides: TGCGCCAGCAGCGGAGGACAGAACTACAATGAGCAGTTCTTC. Complete variable domain (other parts from reference TRBV5-1 and TRBJ2-1): KAGVTQTPRYLIKTRGQQVTLSCSPISGHRSVSWYQQTPGQGLQFLFEYFSETQRNKGNFPGRFSGRQFSNSRSEMNVSTLELGDSALYLCASSGGQNYNEQFFGPGTRLTVL.

As to this clonotype: An end of the junction differs from the germline gene, which may be a read error. This sequence joins TRBV10-3 and TRBJ2-1; no definite D call. The germline gives CDR1 ENHRY, CDR2 SYGVKD. CDR3 length: 11 residues. For the CDR3, the DNA is TGTGCCATCAGTGACTTCGAGACCAAGTACTTC. Translated: CAISDFETKYF.

This clonotype was counted at least ten times. V is TRBV28 and J is TRBJ1-5, with D uncertain. CDR1 is MDHEN, CDR2 SYDVKM, per germline. CDR3 length: 15 amino acids. The V end lost 1 base, the J end lost 0 bases, and 7 bases lay between the germline ends. For the CDR3, the DNA is TGTGCCAGCAGTTTATTGCGGGATAGCAATCAGCCCCAGCATTTT. It is translated as CASSLLRDSNQPQHF. The full variable domain, in which reference TRBV28 and TRBJ1-5 provide the parts outside the CDR3, is DVKVTQSSRYLVKRTGEKVFLECVQDMDHENMFWYRQDPGLGLRLIYFSYDVKMKEKGDIPEGYSVSREKKERFSLILESASTNQTSMYLCASSLLRDSNQPQHFGDGTRLSIL.

Concerning this clonotype itself: A read error may be the cause here, since a much bigger clone is one base away. The chain combines TRBV6-1 with TRBJ2-7, with D uncertain. The germline V gene encodes CDR1 MNHNS and CDR2 SASEGT. The CDR3 loop spans 13 amino acids. As DNA, the CDR3 is TGTGCCAGCATAGGGATTGGGTCCTACGAGCAGTGCTTC. It encodes CASIGIGSYEQCF.

CDR3 sequence: CASSPDRNAYEQYF. CDR3 DNA sequence: TGTGCCAGCAGCCCGGACAGAAATGCCTACGAGCAGTACTTC. This rearrangement joins TRBV12-3 or TRBV12-4 to TRBJ2-7; possibly TRBD1 for D (6 bases). V was trimmed by 6 bases and J by 2 bases, leaving 14 bases between them. The CDR3 totals 14 residues.

This clonotype was counted between two and nine times. The V and J genes are TRBV6-2 or TRBV6-3 and TRBJ2-5, with 9 positions matching TRBD2. CDR3 length: 15 amino acids. With 4 bases clipped from V and 2 bases from J, the junction kept 5 bases outside the gene matches. Per germline, CDR1 MNHEY and CDR2 SVGEGT. The CDR3 DNA reads TGTGCCAGCAGTTCAACTAGCGGGCCTCAAGAGACCCAGTACTTC. This translates into CASSSTSGPQETQYF.

V gene TRBV20-1 combines with J gene TRBJ2-7, with D possibly matching TRBD2 (5 bases). The germline CDR1 and CDR2 sequences are DFQATT and SNEGSKA (reference sequence). The CDR3 spans 12 residues. CDR3 in DNA: TGCAGCGCAGCCCGGGAAACCTACGAGCAGTACTTC. Its protein product is CSAARETYEQYF.

Only one count was recorded for this clonotype. Lacking the conserved final phenylalanine or tryptophan, this CDR3 likely reflects a read error. The J gene is TRBJ2-7, the V gene TRBV20-1; a weak D match, TRBD2 (6 bases). The V end was cut by 4 bases, the J end by 0 bases, with 13 bases between. The CDR3 runs 14 residues. The germline CDR1 and CDR2 sequences are DFQATT and SNEGSKA (reference sequence). The CDR3 bases are TGCAGTGCTACGATAGCGGATAGCTCCTACGAGCAGTACCTC. Residues: CSATIADSSYEQYL.